The 12 T cell receptor beta chains reported below all come from one sample, sequenced in a study of shared clonotypes between healthy human individuals. Repertoires were generated with immunoSEQ multiplex PCR, while TCRdb's copy carries only in-frame clones and drops some. The sample holds 650,000 to 800,000 clones, 90% to 95% seen once. CD45RO-negative, CCR7-positively selected cells formed the naive CD8 fraction, excluding terminally differentiated effector memory CD45RA+ cells. Material for sequencing was naive CD8+ T cells sorted from blood. These receptors all stem from a man aged 25-45 years in good health.

This chain joins TRBV7-6 and TRBJ2-7; the match to TRBD2 covers 10 bases. The CDR3 runs 15 residues. The V gene end was trimmed by 1 base and the J gene end by 2 bases; junction bases not matched to a gene: 2. Germline CDR1 is SGHVS and CDR2 is FNYEAQ. Written as DNA, the CDR3 is TGTGCCAGCAGCTTAGGACTAGCGGGCCCCTACGAGCAGTACTTC. It is translated as CASSLGLAGPYEQYF.

This chain uses TRBV7-9 with TRBJ1-2; 9 nucleotides align to TRBD1. The CDR3 is 11 amino acids. Germline CDR1 reads SEHNR; CDR2 reads FQNEAQ (reference sequence). V lost 5 bases and J lost 11; bases outside the gene matches: 3. The CDR3 protein is CASSRTGVYTF. The DNA for the CDR3 is TGTGCCAGCAGCCGGACAGGGGTATACACCTTC.

The rearrangement uses TRBV7-9 and TRBJ2-5; weak D call: TRBD1 (6 bases). Trimming left V 5 bases short and J 4 bases short, with 17 bases between. CDR3 length: 15 residues. CDR1 and CDR2 from the germline V gene are SEHNR and FQNEAQ (reference sequence). The CDR3 bases are TGTGCCAGCAGCCCTAAGACAGGAACAGGAGAGACCCAGTACTTC. Amino acids: CASSPKTGTGETQYF.

The J gene is TRBJ2-7, the V gene TRBV10-2, with D possibly matching TRBD2 (5 bases). The CDR3 runs 15 residues. V lost 1 base to trimming and J lost 3 bases, with 13 bases between them. Germline V gene data show CDR1 as WSHSY and CDR2 as SAAADI. The CDR3 bases are TGCGCCAGCAGTGAGTTCGAGGTCGGGGTCTACGAGCAGTACTTC. Protein sequence: CASSEFEVGVYEQYF.

The chain is built from TRBV28 and TRBJ2-7, with 8 bases aligning to TRBD2. The CDR3 runs to 15 residues. The germline V gene has CDR1 MDHEN and CDR2 SYDVKM. V trimming: 1 base; J trimming: 0 bases; junction bases outside the gene matches: 2. The CDR3 DNA sequence: TGTGCCAGCAGTTTATACAGCGGGAGCTCCTACGAGCAGTACTTC. This encodes CASSLYSGSSYEQYF.

This clone was counted once. The chain recombines TRBV19 with TRBJ2-5; tentative D call: TRBD2 (6 bases). This CDR3 spans 15 amino acids. The V gene lost 5 bases and the J gene lost 5 bases, with 18 bases spanning the gap. Germline V gene lookup returns CDR1 LNHDA and CDR2 SQIVND (reference sequence). The CDR3 is CASSPREFRGETQYF. The CDR3, as DNA: TGTGCCAGTAGTCCCAGGGAATTCCGGGGGGAGACCCAGTACTTC.

The rearrangement joins TRBV27 to TRBJ2-7; 12 bases match TRBD1. This CDR3 has 17 residues. With 5 bases clipped from V and 0 bases from J, the junction kept 8 bases outside the gene matches. The germline V gene encodes CDR1 MNHEY and CDR2 SMNVEV (reference sequence). For the CDR3, the DNA is TGTGCCAGCAGTAGTCTCTCGGGACAGGGGGCCTCCTACGAGCAGTACTTC. Residues: CASSSLSGQGASYEQYF.

J is TRBJ2-1 and V is TRBV2, with D unclear. The CDR3 extends over 14 amino acids. V lost 2 bases and J 2 bases, leaving 7 bases between the germline ends. In germline, CDR1 is SNHLY, CDR2 FYNNEI. The CDR3: CASSEMGTYNEQFF. The CDR3, as DNA: TGTGCCAGCAGTGAAATGGGGACCTACAATGAGCAGTTCTTC. The full variable domain, completed using reference TRBV2 and TRBJ2-1, is EPEVTQTPSHQVTQMGQEVILRCVPISNHLYFYWYRQILGQKVEFLVSFYNNEISEKSEIFDDQFSVERPDGSNFTLKIRSTKLEDSAMYFCASSEMGTYNEQFFGPGTRLTVL.

This clone has a handful of counts. The chain has TRBV6-5 and TRBJ1-5; possibly TRBD1 for D (5 bases). CDR3 size: 14 residues. The germline V and J ends were trimmed by 8 bases and 0 bases, with 11 bases remaining between them. In germline, CDR1 is MNHEY, CDR2 SVGAGI. The CDR3 DNA is TGTGCCAGCGACCACAGGAATAGCAATCAGCCCCAGCATTTT. Translated, it gives CASDHRNSNQPQHF.

The rearrangement links TRBV7-9 to TRBJ1-1; maybe TRBD1 (6 bases). The germline V gene encodes CDR1 SEHNR and CDR2 FQNEAQ (reference sequence). V dropped 6 bases and J dropped 1 base, with 15 bases sitting between them. The CDR3 has 15 residues. CDR3 coding DNA: TGTGCCAGCAGGGGAGAAGGACAGCCGAACACTGAAGCTTTCTTT. Protein: CASRGEGQPNTEAFF.

The J gene is TRBJ2-1, the V gene TRBV2, with unresolved D. From germline, CDR1 is SNHLY and CDR2 FYNNEI. The CDR3 has 11 residues. V was trimmed by 10 bases and J by 7 bases, leaving 11 bases between them. The CDR3 DNA is TGTGCCACCCACACGAGAAATGAGCAGTTCTTC. This codes for CATHTRNEQFF.

This clone was counted a single time. The rearrangement uses TRBV10-1 and TRBJ2-7; possibly TRBD2 for D (5 bases). The CDR3 spans 15 residues. Trimming took 4 bases from V and 2 from J, leaving 15 bases between them. Germline CDR1 and CDR2: WNHNN and SYGVQD (reference sequence). CDR3 residues: CASSGPGSGAYEQYF. Here the CDR3 DNA reads TGCGCCAGCAGTGGCCCGGGGAGTGGGGCCTACGAGCAGTACTTC.